The subject of this entry is one T cell receptor (beta chain). Its antigen is not identified. This specimen belongs to a study of beta chain features in type 1 diabetes. Study results and caveats: The naive, central memory and Treg TCRB repertoires looked more alike in patients than they did in healthy donors.

Per germline, CDR1 SGHTA and CDR2 FQGTGA. Unmatched junction bases numbered 11, after V lost 5 bases and J lost 8 bases. The CDR3 runs to 15 residues. The entirety of the isolated RNA underwent reverse transcription, so expressed TCRB transcripts were sequenced. Here immunoSEQ multiplex PCR was the method, and the copy in TCRdb shows in-frame clones only, minus some. The table shows 80,000 to 90,000 clones, with roughly a third occurring only once. The TCR was taken from a woman younger than 30 in good health. Sequencing was performed on stem cell memory CD4+ T cells from blood. V usage is TRBV7-3 and J usage is TRBJ2-1, with TRBD1 matching over 8 bases. The CDR3 DNA reads as TGTGCCAGCAGCGTAGACAGGGGTCGGGGGCATGAGCAGTTCTTC. Translated, it gives CASSVDRGRGHEQFF.